The present T cell receptor beta chain was sequenced within a study of OX40 agonist ivuxolimab in advanced cancers. Study-level information: Patients were treated with intravenous ivuxolimab, dosed at 0.01 to 10 mg/kg and infused every 2 weeks.

Data came from immunoSEQ multiplex PCR; TCRdb stores just in-frame clones and leaves some out. This table has about 89,000 clones, approximately 91% appearing once. The clonotype was recovered from an adult with an advanced solid tumor such as melanoma, head and neck, liver or kidney cancer. The sequenced sample was CD4+ or CD8+ T cells sorted from blood, obtained in a trial of the OX40 agonist ivuxolimab.

The CDR3 sequence is CASSRSPRLAGTSYLSTDTQYF. In nucleotides, the CDR3 is TGTGCCAGCAGCCGTTCACCCCGGCTAGCGGGGACCTCCTATTTAAGCACAGATACGCAGTATTTT. The V call is TRBV4-2, the J call TRBJ2-3, with TRBD2 matching 9 bases. This CDR3 is 22 amino acids long. Germline CDR1 reads LGHNA; CDR2 reads YNFKEQ. Losses at the gene ends were 4 bases for V and 0 bases for J; bases not matched to a gene: 23.